These 11 T cell receptor beta chains were sequenced from one sample in a study of T-cell memory formation after mild COVID-19 (dated by TCRdb to about 2021). The library was generated by 5' RACE. Sequencing used an Illumina NovaSeq 6000. TCRdb trimmed public reads at Q25 via fastp, called clones via MiXCR and kept in-frame beta chains. All rows with the same CDR3 protein become a single entry with the most common DNA and genes. The sample table shows over 450,000 distinct CDR3 sequences, and around 21% are seen once. The ten biggest clones cover 12% of the sample. Sequenced input: PBMCs or a T cell subset sorted from them (not recorded which). Receptors originate from an adult woman who had mild COVID-19 (a few samples of this study predate the infection). The sample titles of this study are shuffled in the database, so cell type and time point are left out; the donor was told from shared clones.

The J gene is TRBJ2-1, the V gene TRBV7-3; the match to TRBD1 covers 9 bases. There are 15 residues in the CDR3. J lost 5 bases, V lost 5 bases, and 7 bases had no gene match. Germline V CDR1 and CDR2: SGHTA, FQGTGA. For the CDR3, the DNA is TGTGCCAGCAGCCCCCGGACAGGGGTTGACAATGAGCAGTTCTTC. It specifies CASSPRTGVDNEQFF.

The sample holds a few counts of this clonotype. The chain links TRBV15 to TRBJ1-1; D gene uncertain. Between the trimmed V and J ends, which lost 3 bases and 2 bases, there was a span of 10 bases. Germline CDR1 is LNHNV and CDR2 is YYDKDF (reference sequence). The CDR3 runs to 14 residues. CDR3 protein: CATSSAVGNTEAFF. CDR3 DNA: TGTGCCACCAGCAGTGCCGTTGGTAACACTGAAGCTTTCTTT.

A few counts support this clonotype. The V gene is TRBV5-1, the J gene TRBJ2-1; perhaps D is TRBD1 or TRBD2 (5 bases each). V lost 0 bases to trimming and J lost 5 bases, with 12 bases between them. This CDR3 region has 15 residues. CDR1 SGHRS and CDR2 YFSETQ come from the germline V gene. The DNA of the CDR3 is TGCGCCAGCAGCTTGGAGTTCAGGGAGCACAATGAGCAGTTCTTC. Amino acid sequence: CASSLEFREHNEQFF.

The V and J genes are TRBV3-1 and TRBJ2-1, with 11 positions matching TRBD2. Germline CDR1 LGHDT, CDR2 YNNKEL (reference sequence). Losses at the gene ends were 3 bases for V and 8 bases for J; bases not matched to a gene: 12. The CDR3 is 17 residues long. The DNA for the CDR3 is TGTGCCAGCAGCCAGGGCACTAGCGGGAGAATCGGCGATGAGCAGTTCTTC. It translates to CASSQGTSGRIGDEQFF.

This clonotype was observed a few times. V is TRBV6-5 and J is TRBJ2-1; 9 positions match TRBD2. Germline lookup yields CDR1 MNHEY and CDR2 SVGAGI. Trimming removed 2 bases from V and 0 bases from J; junction bases left unmatched: 2. This CDR3 is built from 16 residues. Written as DNA, the CDR3 is TGTGCCAGCAGTTACAATAGCGGGAGCTCCTACAATGAGCAGTTCTTC. Protein product: CASSYNSGSSYNEQFF.

The chain uses TRBV3-1 and TRBJ2-2; tentatively, D is TRBD1 (5 bases). This CDR3 is built from 14 residues. Germline-derived CDR1 and CDR2 are LGHDT and YNNKEL (reference sequence). Deletions cut 1 base from V and 6 bases from J, with 9 bases between. The CDR3 DNA follows: TGTGCCAGCAGCCAAGGAAGGGGTGCCGGGGAGCTGTTTTTT. Its translation is CASSQGRGAGELFF. The entire variable domain, with the rest obtained from reference TRBV3-1 and TRBJ2-2, is as follows: DTAVSQTPKYLVTQMGNDKSIKCEQNLGHDTMYWYKQDSKKFLKIMFSYNNKELIINETVPNRFSPKSPDKAHLNLHINSLELGDSAVYFCASSQGRGAGELFFGEGSRLTVL.

The chain joins TRBV21-1 to TRBJ2-7; TRBD2 reflects the table's D call only, with no check against the DNA. TRBV21-1 is classified as a pseudogene. This CDR3 is 14 amino acids long. CDR3 DNA: TGTGCCAGCAGCAAAGCGACTCCCATTCCCGAGCAGTACTTC. Protein product: CASSKATPIPEQYF.

V and J are TRBV4-1 and TRBJ2-3, with unresolved D. The CDR3 totals 14 residues. Germline values: CDR1 MGHRA, CDR2 YSYEKL. Trimming removed 5 bases from V and 3 bases from J, with 12 bases in between. The chain's CDR3 is CASSTPAWTDTQYF. For the CDR3, the DNA is TGCGCCAGCAGCACACCCGCGTGGACAGATACGCAGTATTTT.

This clonotype has just a few counts. The junction does not match germline at one end; this may be a read error. The rearrangement uses TRBV19 and TRBJ1-2; D is perhaps TRBD1 (5 bases). This CDR3 contains 10 residues. The germline V gene has CDR1 LNHDA and CDR2 SQIVND (reference sequence). The CDR3 loop is CASSTGLQIF. The CDR3 nucleotides read TGTGCCAGTAGTACGGGACTCCAAATCTTC. Complete variable domain (other parts from reference TRBV19 and TRBJ1-2): DGGITQSPKYLFRKEGQNVTLSCEQNLNHDAMYWYRQDPGQGLRLIYYSQIVNDFQKGDIAEGYSVSREKKESFPLTVTSAQKNPTAFYLCASSTGLQIFGSGTRLTVV.

This clonotype appeared many times. V gene TRBV5-1 combines with J gene TRBJ2-1, with 11 bases aligning to TRBD2. The J segment lost 10 bases and the V segment lost 3 bases, leaving 9 bases of the junction unmatched. The length of the CDR3 is 15 residues. Germline loops: CDR1 SGHRS, CDR2 YFSETQ. CDR3 region: CASSSRLAGTSEQFF. The CDR3 DNA follows: TGCGCCAGCAGCTCCCGACTAGCGGGGACCAGCGAGCAGTTCTTC. Together with reference TRBV5-1 and TRBJ2-1, the CDR3 gives the full variable domain: KAGVTQTPRYLIKTRGQQVTLSCSPISGHRSVSWYQQTPGQGLQFLFEYFSETQRNKGNFPGRFSGRQFSNSRSEMNVSTLELGDSALYLCASSSRLAGTSEQFFGPGTRLTVL.

This clonotype was detected only a few times. The chain carries TRBV12-3 or TRBV12-4 and TRBJ2-5, with 8 bases fitting TRBD1. This CDR3 is 17 amino acids long. V gave up 3 bases and J gave up 5 bases; unmatched junction bases: 14. CDR3 DNA: TGTGCCAGCAGTTTGCTGACAGGGGATATGGGGGACGAGACCCAGTACTTC. Translation: CASSLLTGDMGDETQYF.